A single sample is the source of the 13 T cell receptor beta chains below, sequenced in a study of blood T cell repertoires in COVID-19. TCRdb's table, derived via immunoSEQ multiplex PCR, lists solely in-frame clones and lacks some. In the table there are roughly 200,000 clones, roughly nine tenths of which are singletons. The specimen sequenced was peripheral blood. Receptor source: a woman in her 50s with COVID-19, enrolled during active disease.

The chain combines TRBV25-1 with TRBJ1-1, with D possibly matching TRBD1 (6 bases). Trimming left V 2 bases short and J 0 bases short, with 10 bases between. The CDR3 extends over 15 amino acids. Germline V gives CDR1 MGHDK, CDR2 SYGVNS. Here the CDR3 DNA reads TGTGCCAGCAGTGAAGGAGGGGGGGTGAACACTGAAGCTTTCTTT. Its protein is CASSEGGGVNTEAFF.

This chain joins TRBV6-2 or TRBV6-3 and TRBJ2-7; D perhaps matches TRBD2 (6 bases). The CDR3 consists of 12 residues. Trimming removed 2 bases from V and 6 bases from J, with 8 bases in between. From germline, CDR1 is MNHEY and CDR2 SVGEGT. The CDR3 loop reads CASSYGGSEQYF. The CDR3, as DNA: TGTGCCAGCAGTTACGGAGGGTCCGAGCAGTACTTC.

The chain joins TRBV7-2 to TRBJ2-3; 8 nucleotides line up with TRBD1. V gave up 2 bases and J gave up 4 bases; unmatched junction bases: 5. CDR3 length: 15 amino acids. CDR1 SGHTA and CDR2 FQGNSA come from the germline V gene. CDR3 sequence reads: CASSLNRGIADTQYF. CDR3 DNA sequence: TGTGCCAGCAGCTTAAACAGGGGGATAGCAGATACGCAGTATTTT.

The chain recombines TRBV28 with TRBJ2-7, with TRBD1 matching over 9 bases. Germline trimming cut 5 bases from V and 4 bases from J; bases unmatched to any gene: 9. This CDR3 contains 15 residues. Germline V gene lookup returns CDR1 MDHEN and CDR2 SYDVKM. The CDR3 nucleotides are TGTGCCAGCAGTCCCCGGGACAGGGTGCGGTACGAGCAGTACTTC. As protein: CASSPRDRVRYEQYF.

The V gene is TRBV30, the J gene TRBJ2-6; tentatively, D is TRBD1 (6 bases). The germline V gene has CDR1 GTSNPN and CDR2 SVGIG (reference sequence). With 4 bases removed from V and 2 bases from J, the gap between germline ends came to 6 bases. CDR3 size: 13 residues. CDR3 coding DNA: TGTGCCTGGACAGGGGCTGGGGCCAACGTCCTGACTTTC. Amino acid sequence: CAWTGAGANVLTF.

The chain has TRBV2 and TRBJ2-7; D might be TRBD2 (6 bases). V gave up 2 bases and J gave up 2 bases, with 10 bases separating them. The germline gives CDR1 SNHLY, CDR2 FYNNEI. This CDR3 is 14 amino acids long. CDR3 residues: CASSEQGGPYEQYV. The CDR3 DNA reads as TGTGCCAGCAGTGAACAGGGAGGCCCCTACGAGCAGTACGTC.

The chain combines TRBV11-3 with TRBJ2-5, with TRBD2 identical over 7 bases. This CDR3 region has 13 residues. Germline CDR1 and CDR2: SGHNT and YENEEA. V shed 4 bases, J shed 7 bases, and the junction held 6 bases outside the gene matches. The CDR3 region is CASSSGPGGTQYF. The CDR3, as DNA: TGTGCCAGCAGCTCAGGACCGGGAGGGACCCAGTACTTC.

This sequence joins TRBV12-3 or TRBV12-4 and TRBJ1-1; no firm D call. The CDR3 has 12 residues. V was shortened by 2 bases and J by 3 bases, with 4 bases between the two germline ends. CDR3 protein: CASSLRDTEAFF. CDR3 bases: TGTGCCAGCAGTTTACGGGACACTGAAGCTTTCTTT.

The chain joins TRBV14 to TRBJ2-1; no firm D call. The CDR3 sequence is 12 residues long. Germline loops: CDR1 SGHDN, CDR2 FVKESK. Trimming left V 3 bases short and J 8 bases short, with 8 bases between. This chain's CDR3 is CASSHRVYEQFF. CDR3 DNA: TGTGCCAGCAGCCACCGGGTCTATGAGCAGTTCTTC.

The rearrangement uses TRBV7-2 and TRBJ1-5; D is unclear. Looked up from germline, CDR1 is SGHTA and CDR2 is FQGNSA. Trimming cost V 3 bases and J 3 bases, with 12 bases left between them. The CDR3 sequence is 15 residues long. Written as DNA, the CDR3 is TGTGCCAGCAGCTTGGGTCAGGCAATCAATCAGCCCCAGCATTTT. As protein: CASSLGQAINQPQHF.

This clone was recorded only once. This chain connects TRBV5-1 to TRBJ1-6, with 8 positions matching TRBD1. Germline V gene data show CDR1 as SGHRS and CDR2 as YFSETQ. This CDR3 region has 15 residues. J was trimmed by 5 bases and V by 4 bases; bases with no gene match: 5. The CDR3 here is CASSRDRGNNSPLHF. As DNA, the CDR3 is TGCGCCAGCAGCCGTGACAGGGGAAATAATTCACCCCTCCACTTT.

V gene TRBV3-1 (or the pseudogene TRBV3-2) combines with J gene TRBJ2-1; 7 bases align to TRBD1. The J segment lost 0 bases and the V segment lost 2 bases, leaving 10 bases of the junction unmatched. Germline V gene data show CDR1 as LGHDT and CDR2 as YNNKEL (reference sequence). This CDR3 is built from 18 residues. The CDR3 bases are TGTGCCAGCAGCCAACGCCCCCCGACAGGGATCTCCTACAATGAGCAGTTCTTC. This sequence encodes CASSQRPPTGISYNEQFF.

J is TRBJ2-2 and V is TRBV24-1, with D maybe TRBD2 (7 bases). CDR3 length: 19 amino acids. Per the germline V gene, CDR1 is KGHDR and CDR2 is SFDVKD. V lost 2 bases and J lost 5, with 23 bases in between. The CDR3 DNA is TGTGCCACCAGTGATTCCCGGCCTGGGTTGGGGGGGCCGACCGGGGAGCTGTTTTTT. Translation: CATSDSRPGLGGPTGELFF.